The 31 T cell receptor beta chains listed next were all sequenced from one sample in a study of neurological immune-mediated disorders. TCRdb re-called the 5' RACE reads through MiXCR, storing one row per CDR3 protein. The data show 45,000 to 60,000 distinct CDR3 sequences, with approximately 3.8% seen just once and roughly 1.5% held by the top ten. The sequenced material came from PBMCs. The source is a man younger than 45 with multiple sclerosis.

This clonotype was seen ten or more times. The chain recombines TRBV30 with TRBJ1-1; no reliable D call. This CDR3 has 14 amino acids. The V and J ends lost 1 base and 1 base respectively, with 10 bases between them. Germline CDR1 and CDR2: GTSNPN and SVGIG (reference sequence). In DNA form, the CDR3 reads TGTGCCTGGAGTGGAGTTGCGGGGAACACTGAAGCTTTCTTT. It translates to CAWSGVAGNTEAFF.

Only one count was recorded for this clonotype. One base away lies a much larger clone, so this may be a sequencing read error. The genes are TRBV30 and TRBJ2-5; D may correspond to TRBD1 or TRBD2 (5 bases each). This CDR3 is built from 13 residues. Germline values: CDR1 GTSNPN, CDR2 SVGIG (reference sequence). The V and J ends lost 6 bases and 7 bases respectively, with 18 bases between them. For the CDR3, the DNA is TGTGCCTGCCTGGCCCCGGATGGGGGGACCCAGTACTTC. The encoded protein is CACLAPDGGTQYF.

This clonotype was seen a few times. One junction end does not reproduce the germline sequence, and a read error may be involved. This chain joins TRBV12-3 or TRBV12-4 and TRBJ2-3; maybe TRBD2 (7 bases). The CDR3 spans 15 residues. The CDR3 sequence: CASNPNGGRGDTQYF. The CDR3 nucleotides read TGTGCCAGCAACCCTAACGGGGGGCGCGGGGATACGCAATATTTT.

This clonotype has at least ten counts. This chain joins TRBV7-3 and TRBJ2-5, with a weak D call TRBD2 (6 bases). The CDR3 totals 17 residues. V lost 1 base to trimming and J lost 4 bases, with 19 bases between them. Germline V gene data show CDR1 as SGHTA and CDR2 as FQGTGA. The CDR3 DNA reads TGTGCCAGCAGCTTAAACTCTGGGGAGGCTGGGGGAGAGACCCAGTACTTC. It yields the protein CASSLNSGEAGGETQYF.

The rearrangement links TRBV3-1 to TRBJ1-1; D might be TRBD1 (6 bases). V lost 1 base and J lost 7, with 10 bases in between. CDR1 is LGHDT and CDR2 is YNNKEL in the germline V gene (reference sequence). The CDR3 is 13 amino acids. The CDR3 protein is CASSQGIRGEAFF. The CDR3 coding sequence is TGTGCCAGCAGCCAAGGGATCAGGGGTGAAGCTTTCTTT.

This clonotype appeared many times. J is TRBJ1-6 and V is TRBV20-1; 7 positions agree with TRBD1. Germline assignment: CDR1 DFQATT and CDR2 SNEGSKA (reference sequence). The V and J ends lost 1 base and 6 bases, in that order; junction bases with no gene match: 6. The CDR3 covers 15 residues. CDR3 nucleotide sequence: TGCAGTGCTAGAGCACAGGGACAGCGTAATTCACCCCTCCACTTT. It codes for CSARAQGQRNSPLHF.

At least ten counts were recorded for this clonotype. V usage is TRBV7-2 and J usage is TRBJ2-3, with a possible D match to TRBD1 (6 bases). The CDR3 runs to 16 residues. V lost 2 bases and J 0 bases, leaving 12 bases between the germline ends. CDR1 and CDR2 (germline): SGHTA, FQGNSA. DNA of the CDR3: TGTGCCAGCAGCTTACAAGGACAGCCTAGCACAGATACGCAGTATTTT. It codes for CASSLQGQPSTDTQYF.

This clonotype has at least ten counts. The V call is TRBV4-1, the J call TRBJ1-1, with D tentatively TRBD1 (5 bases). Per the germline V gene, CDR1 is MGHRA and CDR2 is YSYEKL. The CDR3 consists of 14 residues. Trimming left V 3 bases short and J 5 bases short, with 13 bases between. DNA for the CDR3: TGCGCCAGCAGCCAGGTAGGGGTGTGGACTGAAGCTTTCTTT. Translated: CASSQVGVWTEAFF.

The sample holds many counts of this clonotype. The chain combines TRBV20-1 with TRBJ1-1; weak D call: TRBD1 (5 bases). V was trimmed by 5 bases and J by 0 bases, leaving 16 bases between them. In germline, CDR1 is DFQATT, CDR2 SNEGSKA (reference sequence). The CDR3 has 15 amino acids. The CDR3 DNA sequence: TGCAGTGCTCCCCGTTGGCAGGGACTGAACACTGAAGCTTTCTTT. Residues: CSAPRWQGLNTEAFF.

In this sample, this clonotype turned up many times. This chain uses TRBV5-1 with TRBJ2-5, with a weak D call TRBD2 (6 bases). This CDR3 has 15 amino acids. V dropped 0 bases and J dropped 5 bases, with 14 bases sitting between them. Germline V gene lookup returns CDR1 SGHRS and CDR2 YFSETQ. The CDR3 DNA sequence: TGCGCCAGCAGCTTGGATCCGGGGCGGGGCGAGACCCAGTACTTC. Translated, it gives CASSLDPGRGETQYF. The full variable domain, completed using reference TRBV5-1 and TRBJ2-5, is KAGVTQTPRYLIKTRGQQVTLSCSPISGHRSVSWYQQTPGQGLQFLFEYFSETQRNKGNFPGRFSGRQFSNSRSEMNVSTLELGDSALYLCASSLDPGRGETQYFGPGTRLLVL.

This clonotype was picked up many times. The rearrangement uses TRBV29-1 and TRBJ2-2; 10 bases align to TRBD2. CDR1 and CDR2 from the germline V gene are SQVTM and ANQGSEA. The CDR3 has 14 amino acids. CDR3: CSVLAGSNTGELFF. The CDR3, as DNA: TGCAGTGTACTAGCGGGGAGCAACACCGGGGAGCTGTTTTTT.

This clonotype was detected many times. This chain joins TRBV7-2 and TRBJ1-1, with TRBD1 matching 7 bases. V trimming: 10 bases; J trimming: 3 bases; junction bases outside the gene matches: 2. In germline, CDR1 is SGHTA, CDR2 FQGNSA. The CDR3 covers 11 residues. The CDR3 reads CAITGDTEAFF. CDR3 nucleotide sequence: TGTGCCATCACAGGGGACACTGAAGCTTTCTTT.

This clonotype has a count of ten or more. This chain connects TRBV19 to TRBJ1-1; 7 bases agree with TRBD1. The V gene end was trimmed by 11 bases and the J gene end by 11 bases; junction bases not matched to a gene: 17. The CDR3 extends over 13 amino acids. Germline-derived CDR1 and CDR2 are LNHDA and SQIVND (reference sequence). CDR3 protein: CACWDRGGSEAFF. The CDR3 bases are TGTGCCTGTTGGGACAGAGGAGGATCCGAGGCTTTCTTT. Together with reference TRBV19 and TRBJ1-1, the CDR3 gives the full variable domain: DGGITQSPKYLFRKEGQNVTLSCEQNLNHDAMYWYRQDPGQGLRLIYYSQIVNDFQKGDIAEGYSVSREKKESFPLTVTSAQKNPTAFYLCACWDRGGSEAFFGQGTRLTVV.

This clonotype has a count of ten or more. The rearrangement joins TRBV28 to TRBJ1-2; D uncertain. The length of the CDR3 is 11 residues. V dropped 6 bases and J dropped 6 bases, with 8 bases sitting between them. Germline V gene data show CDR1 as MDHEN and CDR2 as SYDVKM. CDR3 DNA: TGTGCCAGCAGCCGGTTGGATGGCTACACCTTC. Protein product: CASSRLDGYTF.

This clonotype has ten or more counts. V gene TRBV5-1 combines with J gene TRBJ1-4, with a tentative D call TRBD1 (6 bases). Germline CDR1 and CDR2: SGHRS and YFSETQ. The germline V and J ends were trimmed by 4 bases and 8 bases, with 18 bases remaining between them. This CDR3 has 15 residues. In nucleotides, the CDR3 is TGCGCCAGCAGCCTTTACCAGGGAGACAGGGAAAAACTGTTTTTT. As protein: CASSLYQGDREKLFF.

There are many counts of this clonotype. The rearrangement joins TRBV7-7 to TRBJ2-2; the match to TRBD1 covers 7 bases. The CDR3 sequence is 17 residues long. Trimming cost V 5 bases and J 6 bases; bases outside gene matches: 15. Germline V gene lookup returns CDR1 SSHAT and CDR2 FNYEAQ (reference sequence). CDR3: CASSPQTGTASPGELFF. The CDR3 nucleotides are TGTGCCAGCAGCCCGCAAACCGGGACAGCGAGCCCCGGGGAGCTGTTTTTT.

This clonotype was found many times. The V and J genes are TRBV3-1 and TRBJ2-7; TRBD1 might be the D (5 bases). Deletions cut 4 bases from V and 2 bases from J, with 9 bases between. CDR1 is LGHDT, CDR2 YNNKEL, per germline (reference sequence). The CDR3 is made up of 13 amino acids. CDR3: CASSLRQTYEQYF. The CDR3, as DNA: TGTGCCAGCAGCCTCCGACAGACCTACGAGCAGTACTTC.

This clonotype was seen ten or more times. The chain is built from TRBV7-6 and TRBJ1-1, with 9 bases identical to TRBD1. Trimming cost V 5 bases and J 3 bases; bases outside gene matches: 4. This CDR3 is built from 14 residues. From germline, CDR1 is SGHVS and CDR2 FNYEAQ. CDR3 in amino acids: CASSETGGYTEAFF. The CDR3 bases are TGTGCCAGCAGCGAGACAGGGGGGTACACTGAAGCTTTCTTT.

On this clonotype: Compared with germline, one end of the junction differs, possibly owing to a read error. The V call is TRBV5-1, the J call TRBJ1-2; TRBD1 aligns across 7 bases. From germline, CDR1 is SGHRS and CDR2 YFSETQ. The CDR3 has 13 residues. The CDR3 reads CASSLEARGQAIF. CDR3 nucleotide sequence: TGTGCCAGCAGCTTGGAAGCGCGTGGACAGGCCATCTTC. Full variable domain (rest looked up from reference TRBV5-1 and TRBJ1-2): KAGVTQTPRYLIKTRGQQVTLSCSPISGHRSVSWYQQTPGQGLQFLFEYFSETQRNKGNFPGRFSGRQFSNSRSEMNVSTLELGDSALYLCASSLEARGQAIFGSGTRLTVV.

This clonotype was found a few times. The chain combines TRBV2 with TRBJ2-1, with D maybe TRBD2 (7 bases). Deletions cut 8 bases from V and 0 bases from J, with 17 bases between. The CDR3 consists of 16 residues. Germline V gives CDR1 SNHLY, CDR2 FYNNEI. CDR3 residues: CASGGAPISSYNEQFF. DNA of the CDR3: TGTGCCAGCGGGGGGGCTCCGATTAGCTCCTACAATGAGCAGTTCTTC.

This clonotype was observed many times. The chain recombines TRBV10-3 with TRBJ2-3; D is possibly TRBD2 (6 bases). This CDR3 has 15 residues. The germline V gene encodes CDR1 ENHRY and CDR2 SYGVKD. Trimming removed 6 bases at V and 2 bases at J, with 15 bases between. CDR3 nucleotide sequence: TGTGCCATCAGGGGTCCGGGACTCCACACAGATACGCAGTATTTT. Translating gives CAIRGPGLHTDTQYF.

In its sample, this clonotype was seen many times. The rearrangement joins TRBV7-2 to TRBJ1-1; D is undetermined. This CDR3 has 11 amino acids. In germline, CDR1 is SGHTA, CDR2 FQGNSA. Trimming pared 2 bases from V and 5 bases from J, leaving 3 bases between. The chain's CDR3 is CASSLFTEAFF. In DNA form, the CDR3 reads TGTGCCAGCAGCTTATTTACTGAAGCTTTCTTT.

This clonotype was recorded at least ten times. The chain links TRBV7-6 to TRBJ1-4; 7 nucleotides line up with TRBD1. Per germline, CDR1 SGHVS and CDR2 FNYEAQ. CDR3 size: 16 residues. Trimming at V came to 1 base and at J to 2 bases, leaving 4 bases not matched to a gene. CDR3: CASSLVPGQTNEKLFF. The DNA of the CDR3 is TGTGCCAGCAGCTTAGTGCCGGGACAGACTAATGAAAAACTGTTTTTT.

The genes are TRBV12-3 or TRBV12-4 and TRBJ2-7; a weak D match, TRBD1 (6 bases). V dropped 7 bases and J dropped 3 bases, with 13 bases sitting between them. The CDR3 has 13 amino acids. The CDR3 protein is CASTRDKIYEQYF. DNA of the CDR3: TGTGCCAGCACCCGGGACAAGATCTACGAGCAGTACTTC.

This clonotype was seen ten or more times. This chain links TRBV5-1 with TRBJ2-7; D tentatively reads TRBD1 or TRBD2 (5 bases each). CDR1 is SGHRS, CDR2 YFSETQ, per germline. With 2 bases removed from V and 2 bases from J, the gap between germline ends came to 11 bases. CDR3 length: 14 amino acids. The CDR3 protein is CASSFGTDTYEQYF. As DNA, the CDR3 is TGCGCCAGCAGCTTTGGGACCGATACCTACGAGCAGTACTTC.

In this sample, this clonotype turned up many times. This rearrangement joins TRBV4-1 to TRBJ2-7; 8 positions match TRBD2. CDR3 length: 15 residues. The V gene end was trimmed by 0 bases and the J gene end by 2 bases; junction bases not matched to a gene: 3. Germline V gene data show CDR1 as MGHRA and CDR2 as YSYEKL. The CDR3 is CASSQEFGGAYEQYF. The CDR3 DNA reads TGCGCCAGCAGCCAAGAGTTCGGGGGGGCCTACGAGCAGTACTTC.

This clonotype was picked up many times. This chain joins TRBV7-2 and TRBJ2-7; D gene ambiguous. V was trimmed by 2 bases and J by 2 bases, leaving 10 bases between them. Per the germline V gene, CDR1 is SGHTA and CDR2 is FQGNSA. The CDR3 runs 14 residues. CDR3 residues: CASSLLPRTYEQYF. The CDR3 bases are TGTGCCAGCAGCTTACTCCCAAGGACCTACGAGCAGTACTTC.

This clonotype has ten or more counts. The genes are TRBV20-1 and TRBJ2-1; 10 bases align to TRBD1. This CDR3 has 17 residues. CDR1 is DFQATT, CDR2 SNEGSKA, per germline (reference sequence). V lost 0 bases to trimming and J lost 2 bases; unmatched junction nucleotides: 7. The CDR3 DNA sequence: TGCAGTGCTAGAGATAGGACAGGGGGAAGGCCCTACAATGAGCAGTTCTTC. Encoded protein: CSARDRTGGRPYNEQFF.

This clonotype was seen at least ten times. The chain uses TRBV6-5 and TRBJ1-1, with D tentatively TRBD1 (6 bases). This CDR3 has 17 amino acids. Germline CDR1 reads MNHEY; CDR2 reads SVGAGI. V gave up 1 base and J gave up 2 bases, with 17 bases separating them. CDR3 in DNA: TGTGCCAGCAGTTACTTCCCCCCCGGGACAACCAACACTGAAGCTTTCTTT. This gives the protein CASSYFPPGTTNTEAFF.

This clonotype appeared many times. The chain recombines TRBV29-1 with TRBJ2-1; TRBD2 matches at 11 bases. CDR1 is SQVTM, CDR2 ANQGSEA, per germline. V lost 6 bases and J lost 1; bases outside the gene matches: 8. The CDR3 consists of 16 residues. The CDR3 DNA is TGCAGCGTCGCCGGACTAGCGGGTCGGTCCTACAATGAGCAGTTCTTC. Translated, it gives CSVAGLAGRSYNEQFF.

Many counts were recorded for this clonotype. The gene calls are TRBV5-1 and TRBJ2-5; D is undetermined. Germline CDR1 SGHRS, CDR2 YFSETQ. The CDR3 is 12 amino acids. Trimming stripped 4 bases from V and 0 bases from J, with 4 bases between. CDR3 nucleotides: TGCGCCAGCAGCCCGTACCAAGAGACCCAGTACTTC. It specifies CASSPYQETQYF.